This paragraph reports one T cell receptor (beta chain). Its antigen is not known. The CDR3 loop spans 17 amino acids. V gave up 4 bases and J gave up 0 bases; unmatched junction bases: 9. Germline V gene sequence: CDR1 SGHKS, CDR2 YYEKEE (reference sequence). This entry belongs to a study of T cell responses to AZD1222 COVID-19 vaccine. Regarding the study as a whole: Possibly, clonal diversity was underestimated; donors were largely white British and included more females.

The repertoire was sequenced with immunoSEQ multiplex PCR; TCRdb's copy has only in-frame clones and lacks some. The sample holds about 120,000 clones, approximately 92% seen once. The source material was peripheral blood, sampled 28 days after the second AZD1222 dose. This sequence originates from an adult who received the AZD1222 COVID-19 vaccine. V usage is TRBV5-5 and J usage is TRBJ2-1; 8 bases fit TRBD2. The CDR3: CASSRTTSGYSYNEQFF. In DNA form, the CDR3 reads TGTGCCAGCAGCAGGACTACTAGCGGTTACTCCTACAATGAGCAGTTCTTC.